This T cell receptor beta chain was captured by sequencing in a study of cytomegalovirus exposure and HLA in healthy donors. Vbeta (60) and Jbeta (13) primers were used in the PCR. TCRdb's copy holds only in-frame clones and misses some; the assay was immunoSEQ multiplex PCR. The sample records some 120,000 clones, around 80% being singletons. The CDR3 loop spans 14 amino acids. The junction had 1 base not matched to a gene; V was cut back by 0 bases and J by 4 bases. Germline V lookup: CDR1 SGHTA, CDR2 FQGTGA. Study results and limitations: According to a later analysis, most TCR beta chains associated with CMV appeared HLA-restricted. Altogether, 150 to 200 TCR beta chains were recorded as cytomegalovirus-associated.

Worth noting for this clone: Its antigen is not known. The identical CDR3 is also encoded by other nucleotide sequences in the sample.

The rearrangement links TRBV7-3 to TRBJ2-7; 9 bases line up with TRBD2. Source material: PBMCs. This clonotype originated in a man aged 25 to 45 in good health and CMV-seropositive. CDR3 region: CASSLTSGGYEQYF. The CDR3 DNA is TGTGCCAGCAGCTTAACTAGCGGGGGATACGAGCAGTACTTC.